The TCR beta chain under discussion was sequenced for a study of spatial heterogeneity in lung cancer. Noted time point: sample taken at primary tumor resection. TCRdb reprocessed the 5' RACE reads with MiXCR, giving one entry per CDR3 protein. The sample consists of roughly 16,000 distinct CDR3 sequences, roughly 6.2% of them appearing once. Study observations and caveats: Mutation counts in tumors were tracked by counts of expanded intratumoral alpha and beta TCRs.

This clonotype was detected only a few times. The antigen is unknown. A library made for alpha chains picked up this beta chain off target, so its size means little. The CDR3 runs to 15 residues. This material consisted of lung tumor tissue, taken at surgery. The chain joins TRBV21-1 to TRBJ2-7; the table calls TRBD1, which could not be checked here. TRBV21-1 is a recognized pseudogene. The TCR comes from a male donor with early-stage non-small cell lung cancer. The CDR3 DNA sequence: TGTGCCAGCAGTACCTGGGACAGGGGGTTCGACGAGCAGTACTTC. Protein product: CASSTWDRGFDEQYF.